Below, 19 T cell receptor beta chains from the same sample are listed, as sequenced in a study of T cell responses to AZD1222 COVID-19 vaccine. The assay was immunoSEQ multiplex PCR, and TCRdb's table has in-frame clones only and misses some. The profile shows roughly 28,000 clones, nearly 95% of them singletons. The material sequenced was peripheral blood, taken on day 0 of AZD1222 vaccination. The receptors shown here come from an adult in good health.

This chain links TRBV11-2 with TRBJ2-7; TRBD2 matches at 9 bases. CDR3 size: 14 residues. The trim removed 6 bases at V and 6 bases at J, leaving 9 bases unmatched. CDR1 and CDR2 from the germline V gene are SGHAT and FQNNGV. The CDR3, as DNA: TGTGCCAGCAGTCAAGCCGGGACTAGCTCCGAGCAGTACTTC. Translation gives CASSQAGTSSEQYF.

The chain combines TRBV3-1 (or the pseudogene TRBV3-2) with TRBJ1-4; no firm D call. Between the trimmed V and J ends, which lost 0 bases and 7 bases, there was a span of 9 bases. The CDR3 has 14 amino acids. From germline, CDR1 is LGHDT and CDR2 YNNKEL (reference sequence). CDR3 coding DNA: TGTGCCAGCAGCCAAGATACGTGGGCTGAAAAACTGTTTTTT. It yields the protein CASSQDTWAEKLFF.

This clone came up once. The rearrangement links TRBV4-1 to TRBJ2-2; 7 bases map to TRBD1. The CDR3 length is 15 residues. The germline V gene has CDR1 MGHRA and CDR2 YSYEKL. Losses at the gene ends were 7 bases for V and 6 bases for J; bases not matched to a gene: 11. The CDR3 sequence: CASTQGQTVAGELFF. CDR3 DNA: TGCGCCAGCACCCAGGGACAGACAGTCGCCGGGGAGCTGTTTTTT.

The V call is TRBV7-9, the J call TRBJ2-1, with TRBD2 identical over 9 bases. The ends lost 6 bases at V and 0 bases at J; junction bases unmatched: 9. The CDR3 loop spans 17 amino acids. CDR1 SEHNR and CDR2 FQNEAQ come from the germline V gene (reference sequence). The CDR3 nucleotides read TGTGCCAGCAGTTTTTCTAGCGGGGACCCCTCCTACAATGAGCAGTTCTTC. The encoded protein is CASSFSSGDPSYNEQFF.

The CDR3 nucleotides are TGTGCCAGCGCGGGAAACCAACAGGGCGTGCAGTACTTC. Translation: CASAGNQQGVQYF. The rearrangement uses TRBV7-7 and TRBJ2-7; D tentatively reads TRBD1 or TRBD2 (6 bases each). Germline CDR1 and CDR2: SSHAT and FNYEAQ (reference sequence). V shed 8 bases and J shed 9 bases, with 20 bases lying between them. The CDR3 has 13 amino acids.

V and J are TRBV7-9 and TRBJ1-5, with unresolved D. V lost 1 base and J 9 bases, leaving 13 bases between the germline ends. The CDR3 runs to 14 residues. Germline lookup yields CDR1 SEHNR and CDR2 FQNEAQ (reference sequence). In DNA form, the CDR3 reads TGTGCCAGCAGCTTAGGGGAGGGTCGAGGGCCCCAGCATTTT. This sequence encodes CASSLGEGRGPQHF.

The V call is TRBV7-5, the J call TRBJ1-1. TRBV7-5 is a known pseudogene. The CDR3 has 21 amino acids. CDR3 in amino acids: CVRSFFGTGGAGGNGLTEAFF. CDR3 coding DNA: TGTGTCAGAAGCTTCTTCGGGACAGGGGGCGCGGGAGGGAACGGGCTCACTGAAGCTTTCTTT.

The V and J genes are TRBV20-1 and TRBJ2-7; a possible D gene is TRBD2 (6 bases). CDR1 and CDR2 (germline): DFQATT, SNEGSKA (reference sequence). V lost 6 bases and J 11 bases, leaving 17 bases between the germline ends. The CDR3 spans 11 residues. CDR3 residues: CSARMRERKYF. In DNA form, the CDR3 reads TGCAGTGCAAGGATGCGGGAAAGGAAGTACTTC.

This chain links TRBV19 with TRBJ1-5; no clear D. This CDR3 comprises 15 residues. Trimming took 1 base from V and 6 from J, leaving 13 bases between them. In germline, CDR1 is LNHDA, CDR2 SQIVND (reference sequence). The CDR3 region is CASSIGPGQSQPQHF. As DNA, the CDR3 is TGTGCCAGTAGTATAGGCCCCGGTCAAAGTCAGCCCCAGCATTTT.

The chain couples TRBV19 to TRBJ2-1; 10 bases align to TRBD2. V lost 3 bases, J lost 7 bases, and 6 bases stayed unmatched. Germline CDR1 LNHDA, CDR2 SQIVND (reference sequence). CDR3 length: 15 residues. CDR3 sequence reads: CASSIGGLASNEQFF. CDR3 nucleotide sequence: TGTGCCAGTAGTATTGGGGGACTAGCGTCTAATGAGCAGTTCTTC.

The rearrangement joins TRBV5-1 to TRBJ1-6; D remains ambiguous. CDR1 and CDR2 (germline): SGHRS, YFSETQ. Trimming pared 2 bases from V and 0 bases from J, leaving 6 bases between. This CDR3 is built from 15 residues. The CDR3 nucleotides read TGCGCCAGCAGCTTTGACGGCTCCTATAATTCACCCCTCCACTTT. It specifies CASSFDGSYNSPLHF.

The chain uses TRBV5-6 and TRBJ2-7, with 9 bases that match TRBD1. V gave up 5 bases and J gave up 1 base; unmatched junction bases: 7. Germline CDR1 and CDR2: SGHDT and YYEEEE. The CDR3 is made up of 15 amino acids. DNA for the CDR3: TGTGCCAGCAGGGCTACAGGGGGCGCATCCTACGAGCAGTACTTC. This encodes CASRATGGASYEQYF. Complete variable domain (other parts from reference TRBV5-6 and TRBJ2-7): DAGVTQSPTHLIKTRGQQVTLRCSPKSGHDTVSWYQQALGQGPQFIFQYYEEEERQRGNFPDRFSGHQFPNYSSELNVNALLLGDSALYLCASRATGGASYEQYFGPGTRLTVT.

This chain joins TRBV7-8 and TRBJ1-2; D uncertain. Trimming removed 5 bases at V and 1 base at J, with 8 bases between. CDR1 SGHVS and CDR2 FQNEAQ come from the germline V gene. CDR3 length equals 13 residues. CDR3 residues: CASSIRDNYGYTF. CDR3 coding DNA: TGTGCCAGCAGCATAAGGGATAACTATGGCTACACCTTC. Full variable domain (remainder filled in from reference TRBV7-8 and TRBJ1-2): GAGVSQSPRYKVAKRGQDVALRCDPISGHVSLFWYQQALGQGPEFLTYFQNEAQLDKSGLPSDRFFAERPEGSVSTLKIQRTQQEDSAVYLCASSIRDNYGYTFGSGTRLTVV.

This chain links TRBV4-3 with TRBJ1-1; perhaps TRBD1 as D (5 bases). This CDR3 is 16 amino acids long. Germline CDR1 and CDR2: LGHNA and YSLEER. Trimming took off 6 bases at V and 3 bases at J, with 20 bases between the two ends. The CDR3 nucleotides read TGCGCCAGCAGTCGGTCCGGGACCCCGGGATACACTGAAGCTTTCTTT. Amino acid sequence: CASSRSGTPGYTEAFF.

This clone has only one observation. The chain employs TRBV10-1 and TRBJ2-1; TRBD1 might be the D (5 bases). The germline V gene encodes CDR1 WNHNN and CDR2 SYGVQD (reference sequence). Trimming left V 8 bases short and J 0 bases short, with 8 bases between. This CDR3 is built from 13 residues. The CDR3 coding sequence is TGCGCCAGCTCCAGGGACTCCTACAATGAGCAGTTCTTC. It translates to CASSRDSYNEQFF.

The chain uses TRBV5-4 and TRBJ1-4; possible D gene TRBD1, 5 bases. Trimming left V 0 bases short and J 4 bases short, with 13 bases between. The V gene's germline CDR1 is SGHNT and CDR2 YYREEE (reference sequence). The CDR3 totals 16 residues. CDR3 nucleotide sequence: TGTGCCAGCAGCTTGGCCTCTGGCAGGGTTAATGAAAAACTGTTTTTT. It yields the protein CASSLASGRVNEKLFF. The full variable domain, with the rest looked up from reference TRBV5-4 and TRBJ1-4, is ETGVTQSPTHLIKTRGQQVTLRCSSQSGHNTVSWYQQALGQGPQFIFQYYREEENGRGNFPPRFSGLQFPNYSSELNVNALELDDSALYLCASSLASGRVNEKLFFGSGTQLSVL.

The chain carries TRBV15 and TRBJ1-2; the D is unclear. V gave up 0 bases and J gave up 2 bases, with 7 bases separating them. The CDR3 sequence is 14 residues long. Germline V gene lookup returns CDR1 LNHNV and CDR2 YYDKDF (reference sequence). In DNA, the CDR3 is TGTGCCACCAGCAGAGAGGCAGGCAACTATGGCTACACCTTC. Translated, it gives CATSREAGNYGYTF.

The rearrangement joins TRBV6-1 to TRBJ2-2, with D possibly being TRBD2 (5 bases). The V gene's germline CDR1 is MNHNS and CDR2 SASEGT. The V end lost 2 bases, the J end lost 4 bases, and 11 bases lay between the germline ends. This CDR3 spans 15 amino acids. DNA for the CDR3: TGTGCCAGCAGTGAACAACTAGATACCACCGGGGAGCTGTTTTTT. This encodes CASSEQLDTTGELFF.

The gene calls are TRBV30 and TRBJ2-3; TRBD2 is a possible D gene (5 bases). Between the trimmed V and J ends, which lost 2 bases and 5 bases, there was a span of 14 bases. The CDR3 totals 14 residues. The germline V gene encodes CDR1 GTSNPN and CDR2 SVGIG (reference sequence). The CDR3 region is CAWSPTYGLDTQYF. The CDR3 DNA reads as TGTGCCTGGAGTCCAACCTATGGACTAGATACGCAGTATTTT. Variable domain in full (rest from reference TRBV30 and TRBJ2-3): SQTIHQWPATLVQPVGSPLSLECTVEGTSNPNLYWYRQAAGRGLQLLFYSVGIGQISSEVPQNLSASRPQDRQFILSSKKLLLSDSGFYLCAWSPTYGLDTQYFGPGTRLTVL.